Given below is one TCR beta chain in context. What it binds is not known. 5'RACE primed at constant segments yielded TCR alpha and TCR beta cDNA libraries bearing sample barcodes and UMIs. MiXCR was run by TCRdb on the 5' RACE reads, yielding one entry per CDR3 protein. The table lists some 450,000 distinct CDR3 sequences, 20% of them singletons. This entry comes from a study of T-cell memory formation after mild COVID-19. Findings and limits, study-wide: For contracting clones, CD4+ ones sat mainly in CM and EM, CD8+ in EMRA. Prior to infection, memory already included some responding clones, suggesting cross-reactive memory joined.

CDR1 is SNHLY and CDR2 is FYNNEI in the germline V gene. Trimming removed 7 bases at V and 1 base at J, with 14 bases between. The CDR3 extends over 14 amino acids. The receptor comes from an adult woman who had mild COVID-19 (a few samples of this study predate the infection). Cell type and time point are not known. Sequencing was carried out using PBMCs or a T cell subset sorted from them (not recorded which). The chain carries TRBV2 and TRBJ2-7, with D uncertain. This chain's CDR3 is CASTSQLVSYEQYF. The CDR3, as DNA: TGTGCCAGCACGAGTCAGCTAGTTTCCTACGAGCAGTACTTC.